A selection of T cell receptor beta chains follows, all from one sample in a study of blood T cell repertoires in COVID-19. TCRdb keeps only in-frame clones here, not all; method: immunoSEQ multiplex PCR. The sample has 250,000 to 300,000 clones, approximately 86% seen once. The sample consisted of peripheral blood. These receptors originate from a man younger than 30 with active or convalescent COVID-19. Both conserved end residues are part of each CDR3. D genes are given only for firm matches. Only some rows state a clone size, as once, few, many or a class for expanded clones.

V gene,clone size,J gene,D gene,CDR3 DNA,CDR3 protein
TRBV29-1,-,TRBJ2-1,-,TGCAGCGTTGACGCCCAGATACACAATGAGCAGTTCTTC,CSVDAQIHNEQFF
TRBV6-1,-,TRBJ1-4,-,TGTGCCAGCAGTGATTATCCCCGGGAAAAACTGTTTTTT,CASSDYPREKLFF
TRBV7-9,once,TRBJ1-1,TRBD1,TGTGCCAGCAGCTTAGCACTAGGACAGGGCGCTGAAGCTTTCTTT,CASSLALGQGAEAFF
TRBV28,-,TRBJ1-5,-,TGTGCCAGCAGTTTGGGCAGGGAAAGCAATCAGCCCCAGCATTTT,CASSLGRESNQPQHF
TRBV6-2/TRBV6-3,-,TRBJ2-7,TRBD2,TGTGCCAGCAGTTCCCGGGACTACGGAACGGCGATCTACGAGCAGTACTTC,CASSSRDYGTAIYEQYF
TRBV11-2,-,TRBJ1-2,TRBD1,TGTGCCAGCAGCTTGGGACAGGGGTATGGCTACACCTTC,CASSLGQGYGYTF
TRBV5-1,-,TRBJ2-5,TRBD1,TGCGCCAGCAGCTTGGAGGCTGGACAGGGGGCGACCCAGTACTTC,CASSLEAGQGATQYF
TRBV30,once,TRBJ2-7,TRBD1,TGTGCCTGGAGTGTAGGACAGGGTTTCGAGGAGCAGTACTTC,CAWSVGQGFEEQYF
TRBV19,-,TRBJ2-5,TRBD2,TGTGCCAGTAGTCCCGGACTAGCCCCCGAGACCCAGTACTTC,CASSPGLAPETQYF
TRBV2,-,TRBJ2-2,-,TGTGCCAGCAGTGTATCTCCGACCGGGGAGCTGTTTTTT,CASSVSPTGELFF
TRBV5-1,-,TRBJ2-3,TRBD2,TGCGCCAGCAGCTTGCTTACTCTAGCGGGAGGGGGCACAGATACGCAGTATTTT,CASSLLTLAGGGTDTQYF
TRBV7-2,-,TRBJ2-7,TRBD1,TGTGCCAGCAGCTTTGGGCAGGGGGAGACCTACGAGCAGTACTTC,CASSFGQGETYEQYF
TRBV19,-,TRBJ2-3,TRBD2,TGTGCCAGTAGTCAACTAGCGGCGATCACAGATACGCAGTATTTT,CASSQLAAITDTQYF
TRBV6-1,-,TRBJ2-5,TRBD1,TGTGCCAGCAGTGCACCCGGGACAGGGGGCGAAGAGACCCAGTACTTC,CASSAPGTGGEETQYF
TRBV6-5,-,TRBJ2-7,-,TGTGCCAGCAGCCCCGGCTCCTACGAGCAGTACTTC,CASSPGSYEQYF
TRBV19,-,TRBJ1-2,TRBD1,TGTGCCAGTAGTATAGAGGGGACAGCCGGCGGCTACACCTTC,CASSIEGTAGGYTF
TRBV28,-,TRBJ1-5,-,TGTGCCAGCAGCCCAAACCCGACAGGAAGCAATCAGCCCCAGCATTTT,CASSPNPTGSNQPQHF
TRBV23-1,-,TRBJ2-3,-,TGCGCCAGCAGTCAATCGTGTCGGACAGATACGCAGTATTTT,CASSQSCRTDTQYF
TRBV5-5,-,TRBJ2-2,TRBD1,TGTGCCAGCTCCGGGACAGGCAACACCGGGGAGCTGTTTTTT,CASSGTGNTGELFF
TRBV6-5,-,TRBJ1-6,-,TGTGCCAGCAGTTCAGGCAGGGTGACCTATAATTCACCCCTCCACTTT,CASSSGRVTYNSPLHF
TRBV28,-,TRBJ1-2,TRBD1,TGTGCCACTGTGACAGGGACCAACTATGGCTACACCTTC,CATVTGTNYGYTF
TRBV7-3,-,TRBJ2-1,TRBD2,TGTGCCAGCAGCCGAAGACAAGCGGGACCCACCTACAATGAGCAGTTCTTC,CASSRRQAGPTYNEQFF
TRBV29-1,once,TRBJ2-7,TRBD1,TGCAGCGGGGGGACAGGGGGCCACGAGCAGTACTTC,CSGGTGGHEQYF
TRBV2,once,TRBJ1-1,-,TGTGCCAGCAATAACGGACTCCTGGAGGGCGAAGCTTTCTTT,CASNNGLLEGEAFF
TRBV11-3,-,TRBJ2-1,TRBD2,TGTGCCAGCAGCCAAGGACTAGCGGGAATAGTAGCGCAGTTCTTC,CASSQGLAGIVAQFF
TRBV6-1,-,TRBJ2-3,TRBD2,TGTGCCAGCAGTGCGTCGCCTAGCGGGGGCACAGATACGCAGTATTTT,CASSASPSGGTDTQYF